This T cell receptor beta chain derives from a study of T cells in Graves' hyperthyroidism and ophthalmopathy. PBMCs were sourced from 9 to 10 ml fresh peripheral blood. The source material, RNA transcripts, was used to amplify TCR beta CDR3 regions. The TCR CDR3 first-round RT-PCR relied on the HTBI primer set. A single record per CDR3 protein comes from TCRdb applying MiXCR to the multiplex PCR reads. The sample records hundreds of thousands of distinct CDR3 sequences, about 15% being singletons. Germline CDR1 is SGHRS and CDR2 is YFSETQ. Trimming removed 5 bases from V and 3 bases from J; junction bases left unmatched: 2. CDR3 size: 13 residues. This clonotype was seen many times.

Sequencing was performed on blood. This receptor was taken from a woman aged 18-29 years with Graves' hyperthyroidism. The chain is built from TRBV5-1 and TRBJ1-5; 7 bases align to TRBD1. Here the CDR3 DNA reads TGCGCCAGCAGAGGACAGGACAATCAGCCCCAGCATTTT. It codes for CASRGQDNQPQHF.